The clone carrying this T cell receptor (beta chain) was seen a few times. Its antigen is unidentified. This specimen comes from a study of cytomegalovirus exposure and HLA in healthy donors. Study findings and constraints: First-cohort TCR clusters tended to co-occur in the 130 or so validation repertoires, a later analysis found. For most TCR sequences rarity was the rule, although some public TCRs occurred in many donors. It was approximately 150 TCR beta chains that were listed as cytomegalovirus-associated.

In germline, CDR1 is SGHAT, CDR2 FQNNGV. The CDR3 runs to 15 residues. V shed 5 bases and J shed 2 bases, with 13 bases lying between them. Assay: immunoSEQ multiplex PCR; the TCRdb copy retains only in-frame clones and omits some. Here the sample spans around 130,000 clones, about 85% being singletons. While the first cohort had around 700 subjects, the donors belonged to the separate validation cohort of over a hundred subjects. The sequenced material came from PBMCs. The clonotype originates from a woman aged 25 to 39 in good health and CMV-seronegative. The chain recombines TRBV11-2 with TRBJ1-3; D not certain. CDR3 sequence: CASSPTGVAGNTIYF. The CDR3 region has the DNA TGTGCCAGCAGCCCGACCGGGGTCGCTGGAAACACCATATATTTT.